The entry below describes one T cell receptor (beta chain). This clone was seen a handful of times. What antigen it recognizes has not been identified. No qualities accompany the bases; no much larger clone lies one base away. The entry originates in a study of T cells after posttransplantation cyclophosphamide (dated by TCRdb to about 2016). Context from the whole study: Using TRB sequencing, the study followed how the T cell repertoire reconstituted after myeloablative bone marrow transplantation in which posttransplantation cyclophosphamide served as GVHD prophylaxis. Samples from 30 to 35 PTCy-treated patients, along with samples from about 17 of their related bone marrow donors, underwent antigen receptor sequencing. Blood from all 35 or so PTCy patients who had 1-year posttransplant specimens underwent TRB sequencing. In 3 patients, TRB sequencing was also performed on up to 3 more blood samples taken 2 to 5.2 years after transplant, and in 4 patients, pretransplant blood was also TRB-sequenced. Because TRA and TRB clonality correlated tightly in eight or nine samples, later TCR analyses were limited to TRB. Public TRB sequences were searched against a database of over 3,500 sequences associated with responses to pathogens, tumor antigens, self-antigens and alloantigens.

TRB sequencing used genomic DNA with the immunoSEQ assay at survey resolution or the hsTCRB kit. Regarding the original processing steps: Initial read processing used immunoSEQ software, and repertoire analyses used the LymphoSeq R package. For each TRB dataset, clonality was calculated as 1 minus normalized Shannon entropy, and the Gini coefficient was computed as well. Phenotypes of unsorted samples were inferred by mapping TRB sequences from sorted subsets of the recipient or donor onto unsorted samples of the same recipient. As stored in TCRdb, this immuneACCESS dataset retains in-frame rearrangements with V and J assigned. A fraction of the clones does not appear; measured against another copy, unresolved V genes explain less than half of the discrepancy, and the remainder lacks a known reason. The DNA gave D and trimming, while V, J and clone size come from that table. The table for this sample lists about 37,000 clones, none of them counted only once. 5.5% to 7% of the sample lies in the top ten.

The investigation overall reported the following: Across the 35 to 55 patients, TRB clonality was highly associated with recipient CMV seropositivity and CMV reactivation, and diversity with PTCy was similar to that in the CNI/methotrexate controls. At 1-2 months, donor-recipient similarity was low but rose over the first year, and the later blood repertoires were often dominated by donor CD8+ memory clones. The TRB repertoires of T cells infiltrating skin or GI tract showed only limited overlap with the TRB repertoires of T cells in blood.

Related bone marrow donors provided peripheral blood samples on the day of marrow donation. Peripheral blood and bone marrow mononuclear cells were isolated by Ficoll-Hypaque density centrifugation and cryopreserved. From cysteine to phenylalanine, the CDR3 is 14 amino acids long. Here the CDR3 DNA is all that survives: 42 bases in frame from base 1. From a lookup of the germline V gene (reference sequence), CDR1 and CDR2 are PRHDT and FYEKMQ. The junction shows trimming of 5 bases on V and 2 bases on J, and the gene matches do not reach 5 bases of it. Sequencing was performed on PBMCs. This receptor was identified in a man aged 25 to 40 in good health and a related stem cell transplant donor. Recombination linked TRBV13 to TRBJ2-5; TRBD2 matches 7 bases in the middle. The sequence in DNA is TGTGCCAGCAGCCTCGCCGGGGGGCAAGAGACCCAGTACTTC. Its protein is CASSLAGGQETQYF.